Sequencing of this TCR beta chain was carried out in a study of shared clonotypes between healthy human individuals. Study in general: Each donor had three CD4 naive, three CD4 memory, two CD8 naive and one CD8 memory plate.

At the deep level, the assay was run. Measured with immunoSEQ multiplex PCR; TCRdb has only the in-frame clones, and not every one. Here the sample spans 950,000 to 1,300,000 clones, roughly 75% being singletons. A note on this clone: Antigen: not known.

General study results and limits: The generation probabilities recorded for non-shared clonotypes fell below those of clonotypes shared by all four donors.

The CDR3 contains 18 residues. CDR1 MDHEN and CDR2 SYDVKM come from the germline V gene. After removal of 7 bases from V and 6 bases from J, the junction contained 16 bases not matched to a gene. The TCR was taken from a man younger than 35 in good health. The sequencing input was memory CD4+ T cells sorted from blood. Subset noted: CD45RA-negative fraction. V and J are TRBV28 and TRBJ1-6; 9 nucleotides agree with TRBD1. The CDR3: CASMTPPPGQGFNSPLHF. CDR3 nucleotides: TGTGCCAGCATGACCCCCCCTCCGGGACAGGGCTTTAATTCACCCCTCCACTTT.